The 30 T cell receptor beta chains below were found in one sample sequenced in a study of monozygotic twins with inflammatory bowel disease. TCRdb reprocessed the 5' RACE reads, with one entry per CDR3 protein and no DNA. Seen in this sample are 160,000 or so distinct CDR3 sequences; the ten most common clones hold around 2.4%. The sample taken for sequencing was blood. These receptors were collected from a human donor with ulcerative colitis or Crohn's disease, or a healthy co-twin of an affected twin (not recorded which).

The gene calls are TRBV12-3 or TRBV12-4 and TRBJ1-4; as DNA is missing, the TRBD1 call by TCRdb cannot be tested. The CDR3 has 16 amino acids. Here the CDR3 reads CASSLYGRGDSEKLFF.

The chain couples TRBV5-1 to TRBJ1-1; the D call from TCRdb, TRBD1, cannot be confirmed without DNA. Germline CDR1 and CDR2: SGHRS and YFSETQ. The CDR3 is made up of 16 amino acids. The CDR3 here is CASSPRPVTMNTEAFF.

This chain's CDR3 is CSANDYVADTQYF. The chain combines TRBV20-1 with TRBJ2-3; TCRdb selects TRBD2, and the lack of DNA leaves this call unchecked. The CDR3 sequence is 13 residues long. CDR1 and CDR2 (germline): DFQATT, SNEGSKA (reference sequence).

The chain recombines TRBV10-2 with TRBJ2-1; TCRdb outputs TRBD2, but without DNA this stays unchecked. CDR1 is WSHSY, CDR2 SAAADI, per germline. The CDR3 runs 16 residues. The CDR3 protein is CASSVSGPSGYNEQFF.

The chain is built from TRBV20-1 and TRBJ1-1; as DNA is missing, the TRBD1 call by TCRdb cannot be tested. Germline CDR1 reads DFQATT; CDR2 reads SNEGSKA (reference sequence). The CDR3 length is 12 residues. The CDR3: CSAPPLSSRGFF.

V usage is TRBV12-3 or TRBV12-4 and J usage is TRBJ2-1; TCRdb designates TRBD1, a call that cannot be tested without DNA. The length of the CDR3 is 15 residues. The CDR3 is CASRDGLRLYNEQFF.

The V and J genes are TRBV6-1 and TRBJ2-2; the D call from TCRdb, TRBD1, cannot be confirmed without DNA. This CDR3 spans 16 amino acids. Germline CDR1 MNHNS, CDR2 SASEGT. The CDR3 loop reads CASSLPTGTNTGELFF.

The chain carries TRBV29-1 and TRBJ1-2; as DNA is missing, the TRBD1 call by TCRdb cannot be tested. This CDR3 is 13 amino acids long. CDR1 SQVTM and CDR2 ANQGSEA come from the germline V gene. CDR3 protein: CSAGPGTDYGYTF.

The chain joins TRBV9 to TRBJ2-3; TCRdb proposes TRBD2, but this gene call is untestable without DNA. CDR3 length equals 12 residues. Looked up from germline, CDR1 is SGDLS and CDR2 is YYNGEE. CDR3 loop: CASSAPGLVPYF.

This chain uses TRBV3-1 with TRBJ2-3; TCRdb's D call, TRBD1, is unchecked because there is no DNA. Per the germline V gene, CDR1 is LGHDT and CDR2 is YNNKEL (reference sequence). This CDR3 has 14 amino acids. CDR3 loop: CASSQDPRGDTQYF.

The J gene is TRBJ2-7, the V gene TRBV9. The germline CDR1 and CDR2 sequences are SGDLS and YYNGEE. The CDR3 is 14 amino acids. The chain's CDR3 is CASSIGSASYEQYF.

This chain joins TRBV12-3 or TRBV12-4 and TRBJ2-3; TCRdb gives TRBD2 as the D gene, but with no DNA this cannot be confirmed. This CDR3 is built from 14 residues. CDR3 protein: CASIGAHSSDTQYF.

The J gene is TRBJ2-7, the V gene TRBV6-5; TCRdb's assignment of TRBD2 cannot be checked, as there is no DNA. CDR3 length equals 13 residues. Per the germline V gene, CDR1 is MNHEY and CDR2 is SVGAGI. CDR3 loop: CASSYEGNYEQYF.

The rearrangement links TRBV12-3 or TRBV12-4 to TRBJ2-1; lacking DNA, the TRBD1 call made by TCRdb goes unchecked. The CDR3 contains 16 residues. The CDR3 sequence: CASSRGSGSGYNEQFF.

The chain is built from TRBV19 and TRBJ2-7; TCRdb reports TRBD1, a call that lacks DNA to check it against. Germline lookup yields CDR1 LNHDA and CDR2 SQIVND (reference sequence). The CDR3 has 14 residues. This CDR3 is CASSDGQGVYEQYF. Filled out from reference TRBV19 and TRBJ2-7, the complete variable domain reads DGGITQSPKYLFRKEGQNVTLSCEQNLNHDAMYWYRQDPGQGLRLIYYSQIVNDFQKGDIAEGYSVSREKKESFPLTVTSAQKNPTAFYLCASSDGQGVYEQYFGPGTRLTVT.

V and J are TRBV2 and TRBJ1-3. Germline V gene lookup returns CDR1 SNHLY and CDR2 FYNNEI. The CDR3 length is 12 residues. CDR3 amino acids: CASSELGNTIYF.

The CDR3 is CASSLDRGIYGYTF. The chain is built from TRBV5-5 and TRBJ1-2; TCRdb's D call, TRBD1, is unchecked because there is no DNA. The CDR3 consists of 14 residues. Germline V gene sequence: CDR1 SGHKS, CDR2 YYEKEE (reference sequence).

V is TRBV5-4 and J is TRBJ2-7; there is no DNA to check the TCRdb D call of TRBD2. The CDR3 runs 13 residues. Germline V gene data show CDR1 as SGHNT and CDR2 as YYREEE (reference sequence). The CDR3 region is CASSFGIAYEQYF.

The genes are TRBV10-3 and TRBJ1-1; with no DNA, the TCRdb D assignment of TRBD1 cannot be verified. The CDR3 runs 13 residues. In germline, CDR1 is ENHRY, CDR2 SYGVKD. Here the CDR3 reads CATTGGAGTEAFF.

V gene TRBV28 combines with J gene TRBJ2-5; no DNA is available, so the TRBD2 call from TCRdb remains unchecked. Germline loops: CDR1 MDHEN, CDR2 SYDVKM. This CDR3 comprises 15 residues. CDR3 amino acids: CASSDPAHNSETQYF.

The CDR3 is CASTLHAGTYYTGELFF. V and J are TRBV19 and TRBJ2-2; TCRdb calls TRBD1, which cannot be checked without DNA. Germline lookup yields CDR1 LNHDA and CDR2 SQIVND (reference sequence). This CDR3 is 17 amino acids long.

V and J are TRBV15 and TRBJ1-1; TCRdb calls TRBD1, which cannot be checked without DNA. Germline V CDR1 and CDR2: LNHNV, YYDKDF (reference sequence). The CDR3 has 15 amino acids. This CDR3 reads CATSSEGQMNTEAFF.

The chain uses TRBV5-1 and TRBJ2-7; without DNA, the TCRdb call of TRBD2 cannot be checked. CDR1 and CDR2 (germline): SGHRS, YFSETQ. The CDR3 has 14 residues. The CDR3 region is CATSEGRGLHEQYF.

CDR3: CASSLIRSALGDYEQYF. The chain recombines TRBV5-5 with TRBJ2-7; the D call of TRBD2 rests on TCRdb alone, since no DNA is present to check it. CDR3 length: 17 amino acids. The germline CDR1 and CDR2 sequences are SGHKS and YYEKEE (reference sequence).

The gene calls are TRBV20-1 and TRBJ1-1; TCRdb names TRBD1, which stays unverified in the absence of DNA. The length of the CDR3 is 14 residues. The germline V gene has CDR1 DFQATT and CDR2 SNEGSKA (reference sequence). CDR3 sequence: CSASSDSIHTEAFF.

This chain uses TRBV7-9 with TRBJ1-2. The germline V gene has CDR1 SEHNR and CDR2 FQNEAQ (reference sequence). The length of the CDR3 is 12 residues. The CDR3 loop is CASSLDHYGYTF.

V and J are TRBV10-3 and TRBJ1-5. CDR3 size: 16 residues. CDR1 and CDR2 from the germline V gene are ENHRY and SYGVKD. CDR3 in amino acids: CAISEPQGGYNQPQHF.

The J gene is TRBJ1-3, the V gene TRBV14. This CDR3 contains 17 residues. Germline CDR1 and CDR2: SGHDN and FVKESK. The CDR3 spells CASSQDVSGYSGNTIYF.

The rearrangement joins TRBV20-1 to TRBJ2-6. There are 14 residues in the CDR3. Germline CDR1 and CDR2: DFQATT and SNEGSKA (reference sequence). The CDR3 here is CSAREGSGANVLTF.

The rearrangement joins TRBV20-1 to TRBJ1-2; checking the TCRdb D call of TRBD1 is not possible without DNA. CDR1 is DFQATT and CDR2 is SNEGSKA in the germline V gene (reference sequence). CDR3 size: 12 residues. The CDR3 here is CSASAGDYGYTF.